The next 12 T cell receptor beta chains were all read from a single sample in a study of blood T cell repertoires in COVID-19 (dated by TCRdb to about 2020). Library preparation employed the immunoSEQ multiplex PCR assay. Entries here come from immuneACCESS through TCRdb and include only in-frame sequences with V and J called. Some clones fail to appear in such tables; in the studies checked, an unresolved V gene covers under half of the shortfall, and the cause of the remainder is unknown. Across this sample there are about 240,000 clones, with around 89% seen only once. The ten largest clonotypes hold 0.99% of the sample. What was sequenced was peripheral blood. These receptors were obtained from a middle-aged woman who had recovered from COVID-19.

The V and J genes are TRBV4-3 and TRBJ1-2, with 7 bases matching TRBD1. Germline loops: CDR1 LGHNA, CDR2 YSLEER. The CDR3 consists of 16 residues. Trimming took 4 bases from V and 0 from J; bases not matched to a gene: 8. This chain's CDR3 is CASSPRGGQPNYGYTF. The CDR3 nucleotides read TGCGCCAGCAGCCCCCGGGGGGGACAGCCTAACTATGGCTACACCTTC.

This rearrangement joins TRBV2 to TRBJ1-2, with 7 nucleotides matching TRBD1. The CDR3 spans 15 residues. Germline assignment: CDR1 SNHLY and CDR2 FYNNEI. Unmatched junction bases numbered 12, after V lost 8 bases and J lost 3 bases. CDR3 in DNA: TGTGCCAGCGGTTTATCGGACAGGCCCCACTATGGCTACACCTTC. Its protein product is CASGLSDRPHYGYTF.

V usage is TRBV14 and J usage is TRBJ2-7, with D possibly being TRBD2 (7 bases). The CDR3 loop spans 15 amino acids. Trimming took 1 base from V and 2 from J, leaving 12 bases between them. CDR1 is SGHDN and CDR2 is FVKESK in the germline V gene. CDR3 loop: CASSQVPGGPYEQYF. The CDR3 DNA follows: TGTGCCAGCAGCCAAGTACCGGGGGGCCCCTACGAGCAGTACTTC.

The count of this clone is one. The genes are TRBV6-5 and TRBJ1-1; D not certain. V lost 2 bases to trimming and J lost 5 bases, with 18 bases between them. Germline CDR1 is MNHEY and CDR2 is SVGAGI. This CDR3 spans 16 amino acids. CDR3 nucleotide sequence: TGTGCCAGCAGTTACGCCCCGTTGGGCCGCGGGACTGAAGCTTTCTTT. Protein: CASSYAPLGRGTEAFF.

The chain combines TRBV5-6 with TRBJ2-1, with 7 bases identical to TRBD2. V gave up 4 bases and J gave up 6 bases; unmatched junction bases: 7. CDR1 SGHDT and CDR2 YYEEEE come from the germline V gene. The CDR3 length is 14 residues. The CDR3, as DNA: TGTGCCAGCAGCCCCGGGACTACATCCAATGAGCAGTTCTTC. Translating gives CASSPGTTSNEQFF.

The chain is built from TRBV28 and TRBJ1-1, with TRBD1 matching 10 bases. The CDR3 is made up of 13 amino acids. Germline assignment: CDR1 MDHEN and CDR2 SYDVKM. The trim removed 5 bases at V and 8 bases at J, leaving 5 bases unmatched. The CDR3, as DNA: TGTGCCAGCAGTAGACAGGGGGCAAGGGAAGCTTTCTTT. It codes for CASSRQGAREAFF.

The rearrangement uses TRBV27 and TRBJ2-2; D is unresolved. In germline, CDR1 is MNHEY, CDR2 SMNVEV (reference sequence). V was cut by 9 bases and J by 7 bases, with 12 bases left in between. The CDR3 is 12 amino acids. The CDR3 sequence: CASQHRHGELFF. The CDR3, as DNA: TGTGCCAGTCAACATCGACACGGGGAGCTGTTTTTT.

The chain has TRBV24-1 and TRBJ2-7, with D perhaps matching TRBD2 (5 bases). The germline V and J ends were trimmed by 7 bases and 3 bases, with 6 bases remaining between them. The germline gives CDR1 KGHDR, CDR2 SFDVKD. This CDR3 is built from 11 residues. DNA of the CDR3: TGTGCCACCAGCCGGGGCTACGAGCAGTACTTC. It translates to CATSRGYEQYF.

V and J are TRBV10-3 and TRBJ1-1; 7 nucleotides agree with TRBD1. Unmatched junction bases numbered 9, after V lost 5 bases and J lost 0 bases. Germline V gives CDR1 ENHRY, CDR2 SYGVKD. The CDR3 sequence is 16 residues long. Written as DNA, the CDR3 is TGTGCCATCAGTACAGGGGACCTCGATATGAACACTGAAGCTTTCTTT. It translates to CAISTGDLDMNTEAFF.

V is TRBV30 and J is TRBJ1-1, with D perhaps TRBD1 (5 bases). The CDR3 spans 14 residues. Germline loops: CDR1 GTSNPN, CDR2 SVGIG (reference sequence). The ends were cut back, 0 bases at V and 1 base at J, with 9 bases in the middle. CDR3: CAWSVGQGNTEAFF. The CDR3 coding sequence is TGTGCCTGGAGTGTGGGGCAGGGGAACACTGAAGCTTTCTTT.

V gene TRBV5-6 combines with J gene TRBJ2-6; 9 nucleotides match TRBD1. Trimming cost V 4 bases and J 0 bases; bases outside gene matches: 8. Germline-derived CDR1 and CDR2 are SGHDT and YYEEEE. The CDR3 covers 18 residues. The CDR3 region is CASSPDRGLDSGANVLTF. The CDR3 nucleotides read TGTGCCAGCAGCCCGGACAGGGGTTTGGACTCTGGGGCCAACGTCCTGACTTTC.

The rearrangement joins TRBV27 to TRBJ2-2; the D gene is possibly TRBD2 (5 bases). Germline CDR1 MNHEY, CDR2 SMNVEV (reference sequence). The CDR3 is 15 residues long. Deletions cut 6 bases from V and 4 bases from J, with 15 bases between. The CDR3 bases are TGTGCCAGCAGCCCATTGGGTCGGGGCACCGGGGAGCTGTTTTTT. Residues: CASSPLGRGTGELFF.